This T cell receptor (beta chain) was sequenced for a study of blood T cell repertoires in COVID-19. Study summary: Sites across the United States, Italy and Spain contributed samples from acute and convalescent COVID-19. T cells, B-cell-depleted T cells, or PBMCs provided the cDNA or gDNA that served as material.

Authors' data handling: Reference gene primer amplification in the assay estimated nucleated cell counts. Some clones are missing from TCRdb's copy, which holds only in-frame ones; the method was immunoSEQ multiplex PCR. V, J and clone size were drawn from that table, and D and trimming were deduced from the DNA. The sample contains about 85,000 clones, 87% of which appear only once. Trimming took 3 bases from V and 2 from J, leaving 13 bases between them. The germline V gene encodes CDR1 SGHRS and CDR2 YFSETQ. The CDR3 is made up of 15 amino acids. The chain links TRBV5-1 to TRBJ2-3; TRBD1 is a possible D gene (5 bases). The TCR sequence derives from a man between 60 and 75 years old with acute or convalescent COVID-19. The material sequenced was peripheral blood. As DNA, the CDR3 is TGCGCCAGCAGCTCACGGACACTTCCCACAGATACGCAGTATTTT. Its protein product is CASSSRTLPTDTQYF. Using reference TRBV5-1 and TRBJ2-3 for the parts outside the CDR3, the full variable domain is KAGVTQTPRYLIKTRGQQVTLSCSPISGHRSVSWYQQTPGQGLQFLFEYFSETQRNKGNFPGRFSGRQFSNSRSEMNVSTLELGDSALYLCASSSRTLPTDTQYFGPGTRLTVL.